Sequencing of this T cell receptor beta chain was carried out in a study of human T cells and chemical hapten exposure. Using its own MiXCR run on the RACE reads, TCRdb lists one record per CDR3 protein. Of under 90,000 distinct CDR3 sequences detected, roughly 8.7% appear once; the ten largest clones hold approximately 1.4%. In this sample, this clonotype turned up a few times. The time point denotes: healthy volunteer bleed at 6 weeks. Unfractionated whole blood served as the source for total RNA extraction. Trimming pared 7 bases from V and 4 bases from J, leaving 11 bases between. CDR3 length equals 13 residues. Germline V lookup: CDR1 SGHTA, CDR2 FQGNSA.

The specimen sequenced was whole blood. The chain recombines TRBV7-2 with TRBJ1-3, with a possible D match to TRBD1 (6 bases). This TCR came from a male donor in good health. Some clones in this sample may be carry-over from other donors' samples. The CDR3 sequence is CASNGQLGNTIYF. The CDR3 nucleotides read TGTGCCAGCAACGGACAGTTAGGAAACACCATATATTTT.